The 31 T cell receptor beta chains given below trace back to one sample, sequenced in a study of Graves' ophthalmopathy and Graves' hyperthyroidism. The authors amplified TCR beta CDR3 regions, and they did so from RNA transcripts for repertoire sequencing. HTBI-primed RT-PCR formed the first round, and a multiplex PCR formed the second. MiXCR, run by TCRdb on the multiplex PCR reads, gives a single entry per CDR3 protein. The table records roughly 400,000 distinct CDR3 sequences, about 18% of them present only once. Specimen: peripheral blood. Source of these receptors: an adult woman with stable Graves' hyperthyroidism.

This clonotype was picked up a small number of times. V gene TRBV20-1 combines with J gene TRBJ1-5; 8 bases line up with TRBD1. J gave up 7 bases and V 0 bases, and 11 bases lay outside the gene matches. Germline CDR1 and CDR2: DFQATT and SNEGSKA (reference sequence). The CDR3 extends over 16 amino acids. The DNA of the CDR3 is TGCAGTGCTAGAGATTCGGCCGGGGCAGGGGGCCAGCCCCAGCATTTT. It encodes CSARDSAGAGGQPQHF.

About this clonotype itself: A much larger clone differs by one base, so this may be a read error. A read error is likely, as this CDR3 ends without the conserved phenylalanine or tryptophan. The chain has TRBV5-4 and TRBJ2-7, with TRBD2 matching over 16 bases. The V and J ends lost 4 bases and 7 bases, in that order; junction bases with no gene match: 5. Germline loops: CDR1 SGHNT, CDR2 YYREEE (reference sequence). The CDR3 runs 15 residues. The CDR3 protein is CASSRGTSGRGEQYL. The CDR3, as DNA: TGTGCCAGCAGCCGCGGGACTAGCGGGAGGGGTGAGCAGTACCTC.

Many counts were recorded for this clonotype. V is TRBV2 and J is TRBJ1-1, with D possibly being TRBD1 (5 bases). The CDR3 contains 16 residues. CDR1 and CDR2 (germline): SNHLY, FYNNEI. Trimming took off 1 base at V and 4 bases at J, with 16 bases between the two ends. The CDR3 is CASSEGGAGLGTEAFF. CDR3 sequence (DNA): TGTGCCAGCAGTGAAGGAGGCGCAGGGTTGGGCACTGAAGCTTTCTTT.

The gene calls are TRBV7-6 and TRBJ2-7, with TRBD1 matching 9 bases. The CDR3 runs to 15 residues. In germline, CDR1 is SGHVS, CDR2 FNYEAQ. Trimming cost V 5 bases and J 2 bases; bases outside gene matches: 7. The CDR3 DNA is TGTGCCAGCAGCCCCACGGGACAGGGTACCTACGAGCAGTACTTC. This sequence encodes CASSPTGQGTYEQYF. Supplemented by reference TRBV7-6 and TRBJ2-7, the full variable domain reads GAGVSQSPRYKVTKRGQDVALRCDPISGHVSLYWYRQALGQGPEFLTYFNYEAQQDKSGLPNDRFSAERPEGSISTLTIQRTEQRDSAMYRCASSPTGQGTYEQYFGPGTRLTVT.

In this sample, this clonotype turned up many times. The rearrangement joins TRBV25-1 to TRBJ1-1; no clear D. There are 17 residues in the CDR3. CDR1 and CDR2 from the germline V gene are MGHDK and SYGVNS. Trimming stripped 6 bases from V and 1 base from J, with 21 bases between. CDR3 region: CASSDFGDQGGNTEAFF. For the CDR3, the DNA is TGTGCCAGCAGCGATTTTGGGGATCAAGGCGGGAACACTGAAGCTTTCTTT.

This clonotype was seen ten or more times. The V and J genes are TRBV12-3 or TRBV12-4 and TRBJ2-7, with a weak D call TRBD2 (6 bases). V lost 3 bases, J lost 6 bases, and 15 bases lay in between. The CDR3 loop spans 14 amino acids. The CDR3 sequence: CASSFLAAGGEQYF. CDR3 DNA sequence: TGTGCCAGCAGTTTCCTGGCTGCCGGGGGCGAGCAGTACTTC.

This clonotype was observed at least ten times. The chain combines TRBV20-1 with TRBJ1-2, with TRBD1 as a possible D gene (6 bases). The ends were cut back, 6 bases at V and 1 base at J, with 12 bases in the middle. Germline V gene data show CDR1 as DFQATT and CDR2 as SNEGSKA (reference sequence). The CDR3 is 13 amino acids. CDR3 DNA sequence: TGCAGTGCGGCTGACAGGAGTAACTATGGCTACACCTTC. Its protein product is CSAADRSNYGYTF.

The chain is built from TRBV19 and TRBJ1-1, with 7 bases matching TRBD1. Trimming cost V 3 bases and J 4 bases; bases outside gene matches: 14. CDR3 size: 17 residues. The germline V gene encodes CDR1 LNHDA and CDR2 SQIVND (reference sequence). The CDR3: CASSMRWQGGLLTEAFF. Here the CDR3 DNA reads TGTGCCAGTAGTATGCGTTGGCAGGGGGGACTCCTCACTGAAGCTTTCTTT. The full variable domain, in which reference TRBV19 and TRBJ1-1 provide the parts outside the CDR3, is DGGITQSPKYLFRKEGQNVTLSCEQNLNHDAMYWYRQDPGQGLRLIYYSQIVNDFQKGDIAEGYSVSREKKESFPLTVTSAQKNPTAFYLCASSMRWQGGLLTEAFFGQGTRLTVV.

This clonotype appeared many times. CDR3: CASSDERDREFGANVLTF. The CDR3, as DNA: TGTGCCAGCAGTGATGAACGGGACAGGGAGTTTGGGGCCAACGTCCTGACTTTC. V usage is TRBV12-3 or TRBV12-4 and J usage is TRBJ2-6; 9 nucleotides match TRBD1. The length of the CDR3 is 18 residues. After removal of 5 bases from V and 3 bases from J, the junction contained 11 bases not matched to a gene.

This chain uses TRBV4-1 with TRBJ2-7, with no clear D. Between the trimmed V and J ends, which lost 3 bases and 5 bases, there was a span of 29 bases. The CDR3 contains 19 residues. From germline, CDR1 is MGHRA and CDR2 YSYEKL. CDR3 in amino acids: CASSHGILGPNPRSHEQYF. CDR3 nucleotides: TGCGCCAGCAGCCACGGAATCCTTGGCCCCAACCCGAGGAGCCACGAGCAGTACTTC.

The sample holds many counts of this clonotype. In DNA form, the CDR3 reads TGTGCCAGCAGTTTTCAGAACTATGGCTACACCTTC. Translating it yields CASSFQNYGYTF. The chain carries TRBV28 and TRBJ1-2, with D unclear. In germline, CDR1 is MDHEN, CDR2 SYDVKM. The CDR3 contains 12 residues. Trimming removed 3 bases at V and 2 bases at J, with 4 bases between.

This clonotype was seen many times. The chain joins TRBV28 to TRBJ2-7; D remains ambiguous. With 0 bases removed from V and 4 bases from J, the gap between germline ends came to 7 bases. This CDR3 spans 13 amino acids. Germline CDR1 is MDHEN and CDR2 is SYDVKM. In nucleotides, the CDR3 is TGTGCCAGCAGTTTATGGCAGGCATACGAGCAGTACTTC. Translating it yields CASSLWQAYEQYF. Full variable domain (rest looked up from reference TRBV28 and TRBJ2-7): DVKVTQSSRYLVKRTGEKVFLECVQDMDHENMFWYRQDPGLGLRLIYFSYDVKMKEKGDIPEGYSVSREKKERFSLILESASTNQTSMYLCASSLWQAYEQYFGPGTRLTVT.

This clonotype came up many times. The genes are TRBV6-5 and TRBJ2-7; weak D call: TRBD2 (6 bases). Per germline, CDR1 MNHEY and CDR2 SVGAGI. V dropped 2 bases and J dropped 3 bases, with 8 bases sitting between them. The CDR3 spans 13 residues. CDR3 in DNA: TGTGCCAGCAGTTACCGGCGGGGCTACGAGCAGTACTTC. The encoded protein is CASSYRRGYEQYF.

V is TRBV7-8 and J is TRBJ2-5, with 7 bases identical to TRBD2. CDR3 length equals 11 residues. The trim removed 8 bases at V and 10 bases at J, leaving 7 bases unmatched. Germline CDR1 reads SGHVS; CDR2 reads FQNEAQ. CDR3 sequence reads: CASDAGEGQYF. In DNA, the CDR3 is TGTGCCAGCGACGCGGGAGAGGGCCAGTACTTC.

Turning to this clonotype: The junction departs from the called germline gene at one end, perhaps through a read error. The chain has TRBV30 and TRBJ1-1; D is ambiguous. The CDR3 has 13 amino acids. Germline V gene lookup returns CDR1 GTSNPN and CDR2 SVGIG (reference sequence). The DNA of the CDR3 is TGTGCCTGCAGTGTTCGTCAAGCGTCTGAAGCTTTCTTT. It is translated as CACSVRQASEAFF.

This clonotype was seen ten or more times. The rearrangement joins TRBV20-1 to TRBJ1-2; weak D call: TRBD1 (5 bases). Germline V gives CDR1 DFQATT, CDR2 SNEGSKA (reference sequence). This CDR3 is built from 13 residues. The V gene lost 0 bases and the J gene lost 8 bases, with 13 bases spanning the gap. The CDR3 DNA follows: TGCAGTGCTAGAGATCGGGACGGAGGGGGCTACACCTTC. Residues: CSARDRDGGGYTF.

This clonotype was observed many times. The gene calls are TRBV10-3 and TRBJ1-3, with D unresolved. Between the trimmed V and J ends, which lost 5 bases and 4 bases, there was a span of 6 bases. The germline V gene encodes CDR1 ENHRY and CDR2 SYGVKD. This CDR3 region has 12 residues. The CDR3 region is CAISLAGNTIYF. The CDR3 DNA is TGTGCCATCAGTCTCGCCGGAAACACCATATATTTT.

The gene calls are TRBV6-1 and TRBJ1-5, with 10 bases lining up with TRBD1. The germline V gene encodes CDR1 MNHNS and CDR2 SASEGT. This CDR3 has 13 amino acids. J was trimmed by 8 bases and V by 7 bases; bases with no gene match: 5. CDR3 in DNA: TGTGCCAGCAACCCGGACAGGGGGAAGCCCCAGCATTTT. Amino acid sequence: CASNPDRGKPQHF.

V usage is TRBV12-3 or TRBV12-4 and J usage is TRBJ2-2, with D unclear. V lost 7 bases to trimming and J lost 4 bases, with 7 bases between them. CDR3 length equals 12 residues. The DNA for the CDR3 is TGTGCCAGCAAATGGGGCACCGGGGAGCTGTTTTTT. The encoded protein is CASKWGTGELFF.

Many counts were recorded for this clonotype. The chain employs TRBV12-3 or TRBV12-4 and TRBJ2-7; tentatively, D is TRBD2 (6 bases). The CDR3 loop spans 11 amino acids. Trimming took off 7 bases at V and 6 bases at J, with 10 bases between the two ends. CDR3 bases: TGTGCCAGCACCGTGGGAGGCGAGCAGTACTTC. This codes for CASTVGGEQYF.

This clonotype occurred many times. V and J are TRBV6-8 and TRBJ2-7; no reliable D call. Germline CDR1 and CDR2: MNHGY and SAAAGT. V lost 5 bases and J lost 3, with 32 bases in between. CDR3 size: 20 residues. The CDR3 DNA is TGTGCCAGCAGTAAGTCGGAGTTTTTCTGCGAGATCCCAACTAACTACGAGCAGTACTTC. Protein product: CASSKSEFFCEIPTNYEQYF.

The genes are TRBV5-1 and TRBJ2-2; D is undetermined. Germline CDR1 and CDR2: SGHRS and YFSETQ. This CDR3 spans 16 amino acids. V was pared by 2 bases and J by 4 bases, with 15 bases between. The CDR3 region has the DNA TGCGCCAGCAGCTTTTTAAGGATTTGGGGCACCGGGGAGCTGTTTTTT. Its protein product is CASSFLRIWGTGELFF.

Ten or more counts support this clonotype. The chain links TRBV9 to TRBJ2-5; D gene ambiguous. Looked up from germline, CDR1 is SGDLS and CDR2 is YYNGEE. The CDR3 has 11 residues. V was shortened by 3 bases and J by 3 bases, with 3 bases between the two germline ends. DNA for the CDR3: TGTGCCAGCAGCGCCGAAGAGACCCAGTACTTC. Translated: CASSAEETQYF. Variable domain in full (rest from reference TRBV9 and TRBJ2-5): DSGVTQTPKHLITATGQRVTLRCSPRSGDLSVYWYQQSLDQGLQFLIQYYNGEERAKGNILERFSAQQFPDLHSELNLSSLELGDSALYFCASSAEETQYFGPGTRLLVL.

There are many counts of this clonotype. CDR3 residues: CSARSGQEGYTF. The CDR3 coding sequence is TGCAGTGCTCGCTCTGGACAGGAGGGCTACACCTTC. The chain couples TRBV20-1 to TRBJ1-2; 7 nucleotides align to TRBD1. There are 12 residues in the CDR3. Germline V gene sequence: CDR1 DFQATT, CDR2 SNEGSKA (reference sequence). Trimming at V came to 5 bases and at J to 8 bases, leaving 8 bases not matched to a gene.

The J gene is TRBJ1-2, the V gene TRBV15; possible D gene TRBD1, 5 bases. The CDR3 covers 15 residues. CDR1 and CDR2 from the germline V gene are LNHNV and YYDKDF (reference sequence). The V and J ends lost 5 bases and 2 bases respectively, with 15 bases between them. As DNA, the CDR3 is TGTGCCACCAGCCCAAAACCGACAGCCAACTATGGCTACACCTTC. Its translation is CATSPKPTANYGYTF. The full variable domain, completed using reference TRBV15 and TRBJ1-2, is DAMVIQNPRYQVTQFGKPVTLSCSQTLNHNVMYWYQQKSSQAPKLLFHYYDKDFNNEADTPDNFQSRRPNTSFCFLDIRSPGLGDTAMYLCATSPKPTANYGYTFGSGTRLTVV.

In this sample, this clonotype turned up many times. The chain links TRBV28 to TRBJ1-1, with a weak D call TRBD1 (6 bases). V was shortened by 4 bases and J by 6 bases, with 18 bases between the two germline ends. The length of the CDR3 is 15 residues. Germline V gene lookup returns CDR1 MDHEN and CDR2 SYDVKM. CDR3 nucleotide sequence: TGTGCCAGCAGTTCCTCGGGGCAGGGGATCGCTGAAGCTTTCTTT. Amino acid sequence: CASSSSGQGIAEAFF.

In its sample, this clonotype was seen many times. V is TRBV2 and J is TRBJ2-5; 9 positions agree with TRBD1. The V segment lost 4 bases and the J segment 5 bases; nucleotides outside the gene matches: 2. CDR1 and CDR2 from the germline V gene are SNHLY and FYNNEI. The CDR3 sequence is 13 residues long. The CDR3 DNA reads TGTGCCAGCAGTGTGACAGGGGGGGAGACCCAGTACTTC. It yields the protein CASSVTGGETQYF.

This clonotype was recorded a few times. The V and J genes are TRBV4-1 and TRBJ1-5, with 11 bases that match TRBD1. V lost 8 bases and J lost 5; bases outside the gene matches: 8. The CDR3 consists of 15 residues. Germline V gene data show CDR1 as MGHRA and CDR2 as YSYEKL. CDR3 loop: CASRRTGGFDQPQHF. The CDR3 DNA reads TGCGCCAGCCGGAGGACAGGGGGCTTTGATCAGCCCCAGCATTTT.

The genes are TRBV3-1 and TRBJ1-2; D call uncertain. CDR1 LGHDT and CDR2 YNNKEL come from the germline V gene (reference sequence). Between the trimmed V and J ends, which lost 5 bases and 4 bases, there was a span of 14 bases. This CDR3 is built from 14 residues. CDR3 in amino acids: CASSYRTDFYGYTF. Here the CDR3 DNA reads TGTGCCAGCAGCTACCGGACCGACTTCTATGGCTACACCTTC.

This clonotype was seen ten or more times. The genes are TRBV6-5 and TRBJ2-4; tentative D call: TRBD2 (5 bases). The V and J ends lost 4 bases and 0 bases respectively, with 13 bases between them. The germline CDR1 and CDR2 sequences are MNHEY and SVGAGI. The CDR3 is made up of 16 amino acids. The CDR3 loop reads CASSSRRGLAKNIQYF. CDR3 sequence (DNA): TGTGCCAGCAGTTCTCGACGGGGATTAGCCAAAAACATTCAGTACTTC.

The chain carries TRBV4-2 and TRBJ2-2; 7 nucleotides match TRBD1. This CDR3 has 16 amino acids. J lost 5 bases, V lost 3 bases, and 9 bases had no gene match. CDR1 is LGHNA, CDR2 YNFKEQ, per germline. The CDR3 region has the DNA TGTGCCAGCAGCCAGACCGGGACAGTGGTTACCGGGGAGCTGTTTTTT. Protein sequence: CASSQTGTVVTGELFF.